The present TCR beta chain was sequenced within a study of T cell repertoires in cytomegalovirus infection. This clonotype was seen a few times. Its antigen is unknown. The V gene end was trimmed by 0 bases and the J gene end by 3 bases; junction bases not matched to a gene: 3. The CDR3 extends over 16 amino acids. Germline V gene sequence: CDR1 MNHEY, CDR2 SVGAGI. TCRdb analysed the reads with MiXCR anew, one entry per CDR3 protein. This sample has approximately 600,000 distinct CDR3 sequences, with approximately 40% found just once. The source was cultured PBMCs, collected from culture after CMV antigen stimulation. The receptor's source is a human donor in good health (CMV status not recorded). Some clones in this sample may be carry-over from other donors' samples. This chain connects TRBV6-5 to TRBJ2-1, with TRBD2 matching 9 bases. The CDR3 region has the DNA TGTGCCAGCAGTTACTCGACTAGCGGTGACTACAATGAGCAGTTCTTC. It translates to CASSYSTSGDYNEQFF.